This TCR beta chain was profiled in a study of shared clonotypes between healthy human individuals. This clone appeared a few times. The CDR3 contains 13 residues. Assay: immunoSEQ multiplex PCR; the TCRdb copy retains only in-frame clones and omits some. Among some 490,000 clones, over 70% were seen once, and the ten largest hold about 13%. The receptor's source is a woman aged 35 to 49 in good health. Some clones in this sample may be carry-over from other donors' samples. The chain joins TRBV21-1 to TRBJ2-1; TRBD2, as called in the table, went unchecked against the DNA. TRBV21-1 is reported as a pseudogene. Specimen: PBMCs. DNA for the CDR3: TGTGCCAGCGATGAGCGGGAGGACAATGAGCAGTTCTTC. This encodes CASDEREDNEQFF.